This TCR beta chain stems from a study of graft-versus-host responses after intestinal transplantation. Study-wide context: Uniformly, recipients were administered anti-thymocyte globulin induction with subsequent tacrolimus and steroids for 2 to 3 years.

Method: immunoSEQ multiplex PCR; TCRdb's copy keeps in-frame clones and lacks some. The sample includes some 96,000 clones, about 88% of them seen just once. Study-wide points: Early post-transplant HvG declines tracked with peak circulating GvH clone levels. Recipient marrow showed GvH clones, some seen first in ileum or blood. High graft-versus-host to host-versus-graft T cell clonal ratios marked allografts of patients with graft-donor macrochimerism.

Germline lookup yields CDR1 SGHDT and CDR2 YYEEEE. V lost 4 bases and J 6 bases, leaving 14 bases between the germline ends. The CDR3 loop spans 13 amino acids. Points on this clone: Antigen specificity is unknown.

The rearrangement links TRBV5-6 to TRBJ2-7; D is perhaps TRBD1 or TRBD2 (6 bases each). The material was unstimulated CD4+ T cells sorted from spleen or lymph node cells, obtained before transplant. This sequence was found in a human donor who was the organ donor for an intestinal transplant. DNA of the CDR3: TGTGCCAGCAGCCTAGGGGGGCCTCTCGAGCAGTACTTC. Translating gives CASSLGGPLEQYF.